What follows are 21 T cell receptor beta chains derived from one specimen sequenced in a study of T cell responses to AZD1222 COVID-19 vaccine. The method was immunoSEQ multiplex PCR; TCRdb's version includes in-frame clones alone and lacks a portion of them. Seen here are tens of thousands of clones, less than 85% observed once, and the top ten hold about 3.9%. The sample consisted of peripheral blood, taken on day 0 of AZD1222 vaccination. These receptors came from an adult in good health.

CDR3 nucleotide sequence: TGTGCCAGCAGCCTCAACACAGGGGGCCAAGAGACCCAGTACTTC. This sequence encodes CASSLNTGGQETQYF. The chain employs TRBV3-1 (or the pseudogene TRBV3-2) and TRBJ2-5, with 8 bases lining up with TRBD1. The length of the CDR3 is 15 residues. Germline V CDR1 and CDR2: LGHDT, YNNKEL (reference sequence). Unmatched junction bases numbered 5, after V lost 4 bases and J lost 1 base.

The chain combines TRBV18 with TRBJ2-2; 7 bases are a match to TRBD1. Germline lookup yields CDR1 KGHSH and CDR2 LQKENI. The CDR3 runs to 16 residues. Germline trimming cut 4 bases from V and 0 bases from J; bases unmatched to any gene: 5. CDR3 in amino acids: CASSQPGGTNTGELFF. The CDR3 DNA reads as TGTGCCAGCTCACAACCAGGGGGAACGAACACCGGGGAGCTGTTTTTT.

The gene calls are TRBV18 and TRBJ1-3; TRBD1 might be the D (6 bases). Germline V gives CDR1 KGHSH, CDR2 LQKENI. This CDR3 is 16 amino acids long. V dropped 3 bases and J dropped 4 bases, with 16 bases sitting between them. The CDR3 here is CASSPPAGGGGNTIYF. CDR3 DNA: TGTGCCAGCTCACCTCCCGCGGGAGGGGGAGGAAACACCATATATTTT.

This chain connects TRBV19 to TRBJ1-5; 9 bases align to TRBD1. V lost 5 bases, J lost 7 bases, and 9 bases stayed unmatched. CDR1 LNHDA and CDR2 SQIVND come from the germline V gene (reference sequence). This CDR3 spans 15 amino acids. CDR3: CASSWDREGRQPQHF. CDR3 coding DNA: TGTGCCAGTAGTTGGGACAGGGAAGGGAGGCAGCCCCAGCATTTT.

The CDR3 loop reads CASSQTGNTGELFF. The CDR3 DNA reads as TGTGCCAGCAGCCAGACAGGAAACACCGGGGAGCTGTTTTTT. The J gene is TRBJ2-2, the V gene TRBV6-6; D is possibly TRBD1 (6 bases). From germline, CDR1 is MNHNY and CDR2 SVGAGI (reference sequence). CDR3 length: 14 amino acids. V lost 6 bases and J lost 2, with 10 bases in between.

V usage is TRBV7-2 and J usage is TRBJ1-1; unclear D gene. CDR1 SGHTA and CDR2 FQGNSA come from the germline V gene. Trimming stripped 1 base from V and 0 bases from J, with 9 bases between. The CDR3 runs to 15 residues. CDR3 sequence: CASSLESSVNTEAFF. The CDR3 DNA is TGTGCCAGCAGCTTAGAAAGTTCAGTGAACACTGAAGCTTTCTTT.

The chain uses TRBV19 and TRBJ2-5; 8 nucleotides line up with TRBD1. This CDR3 comprises 17 residues. The junction had 10 bases not matched to a gene; V was cut back by 3 bases and J by 1 base. CDR1 LNHDA and CDR2 SQIVND come from the germline V gene (reference sequence). The CDR3 region has the DNA TGTGCCAGTAGTATGGCAGCAGGGGGCCTCACCCAAGAGACCCAGTACTTC. As protein: CASSMAAGGLTQETQYF.

This clone showed up just a few times. The V call is TRBV11-3, the J call TRBJ2-3; 7 bases agree with TRBD2. CDR1 and CDR2 (germline): SGHNT, YENEEA. V trimming: 3 bases; J trimming: 9 bases; junction bases outside the gene matches: 6. This CDR3 has 13 residues. The CDR3 nucleotides are TGTGCCAGCAGCTTCCAGGCCGGGGGGACGCAGTATTTT. It encodes CASSFQAGGTQYF.

This clone was detected a few times. CDR3 amino acids: CASTRTGNTEAFF. The CDR3 nucleotides read TGTGCCAGCACCCGGACAGGGAACACTGAAGCTTTCTTT. The V call is TRBV6-5, the J call TRBJ1-1, with 7 nucleotides matching TRBD1. Germline V gives CDR1 MNHEY, CDR2 SVGAGI. V lost 7 bases, J lost 1 base, and 3 bases stayed unmatched. The CDR3 length is 13 residues.

This clone has just a few counts. The chain carries TRBV11-2 and TRBJ2-5; D uncertain. The CDR3 has 12 amino acids. Germline V lookup: CDR1 SGHAT, CDR2 FQNNGV. The V end lost 5 bases, the J end lost 5 bases, and 9 bases lay between the germline ends. The CDR3: CASSRSSETQYF. The CDR3 nucleotides are TGTGCCAGCAGCCGTAGTTCCGAGACCCAGTACTTC.

V usage is TRBV6-6 and J usage is TRBJ1-5, with TRBD1 matching 8 bases. There are 16 residues in the CDR3. In germline, CDR1 is MNHNY, CDR2 SVGAGI (reference sequence). V shed 6 bases, J shed 4 bases, and the junction held 11 bases outside the gene matches. CDR3 sequence: CASRNPGQGGNQPQHF. CDR3 nucleotide sequence: TGTGCCAGCAGGAACCCAGGACAGGGAGGGAATCAGCCCCAGCATTTT.

The chain joins TRBV28 to TRBJ1-5; D gene uncertain. The CDR3 covers 14 residues. The germline V and J ends were trimmed by 5 bases and 3 bases, with 11 bases remaining between them. The germline V gene has CDR1 MDHEN and CDR2 SYDVKM. The CDR3 loop is CASSQDSDNQPQHF. The CDR3 DNA reads TGTGCCAGCAGTCAGGACTCGGACAATCAGCCCCAGCATTTT.

CDR3 DNA sequence: TGTGCCAGCAGTGACGGGCGGGGCTATAATTCCGAGCAGTACTTC. It codes for CASSDGRGYNSEQYF. The rearrangement uses TRBV6-1 and TRBJ2-7, with a tentative D call TRBD2 (6 bases). Trimming stripped 3 bases from V and 6 bases from J, with 18 bases between. The germline V gene encodes CDR1 MNHNS and CDR2 SASEGT. The CDR3 is made up of 15 amino acids.

The chain carries TRBV7-2 and TRBJ1-1, with D tentatively TRBD1 (5 bases). Trimming took off 8 bases at V and 1 base at J, with 17 bases between the two ends. Germline CDR1 SGHTA, CDR2 FQGNSA. The CDR3 covers 15 residues. In DNA, the CDR3 is TGTGCCAGCGTGGGGGGACCATCGACGAACACTGAAGCTTTCTTT. This sequence encodes CASVGGPSTNTEAFF.

CDR3 DNA sequence: TGTGCCAGCAGCCCGTTGTGGGGTTTCTTCCACGAGCAGTACTTC. It yields the protein CASSPLWGFFHEQYF. The V and J genes are TRBV14 and TRBJ2-7; no clear D. The germline V gene has CDR1 SGHDN and CDR2 FVKESK. The CDR3 has 15 amino acids. Trimming removed 4 bases at V and 5 bases at J, with 18 bases between.

The table lists this clone with a few counts. The V gene is TRBV7-9, the J gene TRBJ1-4; 7 bases line up with TRBD1. The CDR3 consists of 15 residues. Germline V lookup: CDR1 SEHNR, CDR2 FQNEAQ (reference sequence). Losses at the gene ends were 4 bases for V and 3 bases for J; bases not matched to a gene: 5. The CDR3 DNA sequence: TGTGCCAGCAGCTCTAACAGGGGAGCTAATGAAAAACTGTTTTTT. Its translation: CASSSNRGANEKLFF.

CDR3 loop: CASSLSGNYGYTF. As DNA, the CDR3 is TGTGCCAGCAGTCTCTCGGGGAACTATGGCTACACCTTC. This sequence joins TRBV6-5 and TRBJ1-2; D uncertain. The CDR3 spans 13 residues. Germline CDR1 and CDR2: MNHEY and SVGAGI. The ends were cut back, 5 bases at V and 2 bases at J, with 9 bases in the middle.

V and J are TRBV27 and TRBJ2-7; possibly TRBD1 or TRBD2 for D (7 bases each). V was trimmed by 5 bases and J by 2 bases, leaving 16 bases between them. Per germline, CDR1 MNHEY and CDR2 SMNVEV (reference sequence). This CDR3 is 15 amino acids long. The CDR3 here is CASSPQGGAAYEQYF. In DNA form, the CDR3 reads TGTGCCAGCAGTCCCCAGGGGGGGGCGGCCTACGAGCAGTACTTC.

J is TRBJ1-2 and V is TRBV28; D remains unclear. Deletions cut 6 bases from V and 3 bases from J, with 17 bases between. From germline, CDR1 is MDHEN and CDR2 SYDVKM. CDR3 length: 15 amino acids. CDR3 protein: CASSSPGRPDYGYTF. Here the CDR3 DNA reads TGTGCCAGCAGCAGCCCGGGCCGACCTGACTATGGCTACACCTTC.

This chain links TRBV10-3 with TRBJ2-1, with 9 bases lining up with TRBD2. Trimming removed 6 bases from V and 0 bases from J; junction bases left unmatched: 9. The CDR3 loop spans 17 amino acids. CDR1 ENHRY and CDR2 SYGVKD come from the germline V gene. The CDR3 here is CAISGGGASGSYNEQFF. The CDR3 DNA reads as TGTGCCATCAGCGGCGGGGGGGCCTCGGGCTCCTACAATGAGCAGTTCTTC.

The rearrangement uses TRBV29-1 and TRBJ1-4, with D unresolved. There are 13 residues in the CDR3. Germline V gene data show CDR1 as SQVTM and CDR2 as ANQGSEA. Between the trimmed V and J ends, which lost 7 bases and 0 bases, there was a span of 9 bases. Here the CDR3 DNA reads TGCAGCGGGCGCGACGCAACTAATGAAAAACTGTTTTTT. Translation gives CSGRDATNEKLFF. Supplemented by reference TRBV29-1 and TRBJ1-4, the full variable domain reads SAVISQKPSRDICQRGTSLTIQCQVDSQVTMMFWYRQQPGQSLTLIATANQGSEATYESGFVIDKFPISRPNLTFSTLTVSNMSPEDSSIYLCSGRDATNEKLFFGSGTQLSVL.